This T cell receptor (beta chain) was captured by sequencing in a study of T cell responses to AZD1222 COVID-19 vaccine. Germline V gene lookup returns CDR1 MNHEY and CDR2 SMNVEV (reference sequence). The CDR3 spans 14 residues. The ends lost 4 bases at V and 6 bases at J; junction bases unmatched: 4. Sequencing was performed with immunoSEQ multiplex PCR; in TCRdb, only in-frame clones are kept and a portion is missing. Here the sample spans 150,000 or so clones, around nine tenths being singletons. Sequencing was performed on peripheral blood, taken on day 0 of AZD1222 vaccination. The receptor comes from an adult in good health. This rearrangement joins TRBV27 to TRBJ2-1; 9 bases match TRBD1. The CDR3 DNA reads as TGTGCCAGCAGTTCGACAGGGGGAGGCAATGAGCAGTTCTTC. Amino acid sequence: CASSSTGGGNEQFF.